This TCR beta chain emerged from a study of shared clonotypes between healthy human individuals. Notes on this clone: This sample includes further DNA sequences coding for the same CDR3.

The naive CD8 population came from CD45RO-negative cells selected for CCR7, without terminally differentiated effector memory CD45RA+ cells. Every subset's genomic DNA went evenly onto several immunoSEQ plates. Using around 180 ng DNA, about 30,000 T cell genomes, the sorted-subset replicate PCRs were run. TCRdb's table, derived via immunoSEQ multiplex PCR, lists solely in-frame clones and lacks some. Among over 2,000,000 clones listed, 93% were seen once. Germline V gene lookup returns CDR1 LNHDA and CDR2 SQIVND (reference sequence). Trimming took 2 bases from V and 3 from J, leaving 8 bases between them. The CDR3 has 13 amino acids.

This rearrangement joins TRBV19 to TRBJ2-7, with D unresolved. The TCR was taken from a man aged 18 to 29 in good health. Some clones in this sample may be carry-over from other donors' samples. The source material was naive CD8+ T cells from PBMCs. The CDR3 sequence is CASSINSYYEQYF. In nucleotides, the CDR3 is TGTGCCAGTAGTATAAACAGTTACTACGAGCAGTACTTC. The full variable domain, rest sourced from reference TRBV19 and TRBJ2-7, is DGGITQSPKYLFRKEGQNVTLSCEQNLNHDAMYWYRQDPGQGLRLIYYSQIVNDFQKGDIAEGYSVSREKKESFPLTVTSAQKNPTAFYLCASSINSYYEQYFGPGTRLTVT.